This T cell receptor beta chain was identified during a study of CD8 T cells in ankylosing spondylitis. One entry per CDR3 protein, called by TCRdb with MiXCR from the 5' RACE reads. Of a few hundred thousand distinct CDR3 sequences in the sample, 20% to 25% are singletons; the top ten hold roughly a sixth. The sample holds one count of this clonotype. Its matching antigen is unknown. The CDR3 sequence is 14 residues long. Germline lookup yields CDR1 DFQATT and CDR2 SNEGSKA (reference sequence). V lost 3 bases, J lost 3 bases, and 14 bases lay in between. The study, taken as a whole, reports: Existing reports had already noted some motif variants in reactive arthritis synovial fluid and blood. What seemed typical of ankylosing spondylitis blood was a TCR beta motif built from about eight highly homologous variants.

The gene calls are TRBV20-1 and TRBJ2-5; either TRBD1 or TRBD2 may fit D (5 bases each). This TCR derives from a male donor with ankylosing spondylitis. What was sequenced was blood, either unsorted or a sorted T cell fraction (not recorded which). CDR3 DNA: TGCAGTGCTAGTTGGGGGATGGGAGAAGAGACCCAGTACTTC. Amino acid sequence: CSASWGMGEETQYF.